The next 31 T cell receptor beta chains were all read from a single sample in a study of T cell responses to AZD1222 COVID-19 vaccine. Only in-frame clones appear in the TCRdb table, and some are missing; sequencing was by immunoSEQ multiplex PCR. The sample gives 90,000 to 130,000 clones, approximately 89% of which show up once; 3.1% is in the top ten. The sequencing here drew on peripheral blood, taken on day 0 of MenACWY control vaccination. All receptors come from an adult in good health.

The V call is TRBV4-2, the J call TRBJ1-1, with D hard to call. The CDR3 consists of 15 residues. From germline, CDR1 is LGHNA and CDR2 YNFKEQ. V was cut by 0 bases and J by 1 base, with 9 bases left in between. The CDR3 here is CASSQDWGANTEAFF. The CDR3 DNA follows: TGTGCCAGCAGCCAAGATTGGGGAGCGAACACTGAAGCTTTCTTT.

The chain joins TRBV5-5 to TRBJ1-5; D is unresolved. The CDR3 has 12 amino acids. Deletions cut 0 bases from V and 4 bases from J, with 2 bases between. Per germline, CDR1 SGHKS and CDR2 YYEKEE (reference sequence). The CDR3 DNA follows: TGTGCCAGCAGCTTGGTAAATCAGCCCCAGCATTTT. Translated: CASSLVNQPQHF.

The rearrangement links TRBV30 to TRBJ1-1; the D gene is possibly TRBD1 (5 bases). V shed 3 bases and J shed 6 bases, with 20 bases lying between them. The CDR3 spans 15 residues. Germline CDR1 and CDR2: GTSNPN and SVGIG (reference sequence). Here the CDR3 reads CAWRTAPSGFAEAFF. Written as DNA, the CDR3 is TGTGCCTGGAGGACCGCGCCTTCAGGGTTCGCTGAAGCTTTCTTT.

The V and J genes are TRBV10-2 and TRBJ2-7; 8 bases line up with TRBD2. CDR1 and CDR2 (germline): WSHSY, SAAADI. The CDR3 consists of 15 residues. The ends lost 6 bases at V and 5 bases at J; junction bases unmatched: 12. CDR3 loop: CASRSSRAGDDEQYF. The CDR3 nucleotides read TGCGCCAGCAGAAGCTCGAGAGCGGGGGATGACGAGCAGTACTTC.

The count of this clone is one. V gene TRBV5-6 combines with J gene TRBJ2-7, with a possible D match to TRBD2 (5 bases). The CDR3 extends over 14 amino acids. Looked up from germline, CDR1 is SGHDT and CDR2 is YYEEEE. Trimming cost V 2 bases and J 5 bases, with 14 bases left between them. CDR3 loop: CASSLRGIYDEQYF. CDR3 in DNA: TGTGCCAGCAGCTTACGGGGAATCTACGACGAGCAGTACTTC.

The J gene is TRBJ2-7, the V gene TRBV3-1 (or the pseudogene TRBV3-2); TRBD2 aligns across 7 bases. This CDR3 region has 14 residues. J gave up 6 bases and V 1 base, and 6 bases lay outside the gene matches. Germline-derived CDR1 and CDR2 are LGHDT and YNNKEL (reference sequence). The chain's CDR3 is CASSQGGLDSEQYF. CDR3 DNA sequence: TGTGCCAGCAGCCAAGGAGGACTAGATTCCGAGCAGTACTTC.

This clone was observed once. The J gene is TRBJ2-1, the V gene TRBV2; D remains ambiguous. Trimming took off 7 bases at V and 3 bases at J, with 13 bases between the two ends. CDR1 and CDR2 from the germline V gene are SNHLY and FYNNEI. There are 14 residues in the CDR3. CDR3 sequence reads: CASIQHSLYNEQFF. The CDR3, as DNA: TGTGCCAGCATCCAACATAGCCTCTACAATGAGCAGTTCTTC.

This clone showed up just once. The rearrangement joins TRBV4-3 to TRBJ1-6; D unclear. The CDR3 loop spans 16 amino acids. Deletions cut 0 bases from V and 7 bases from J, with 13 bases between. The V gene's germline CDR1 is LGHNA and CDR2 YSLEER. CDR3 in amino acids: CASSQDQSPKNSPLHF. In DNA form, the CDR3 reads TGCGCCAGCAGCCAAGATCAGTCCCCTAAGAATTCACCCCTCCACTTT.

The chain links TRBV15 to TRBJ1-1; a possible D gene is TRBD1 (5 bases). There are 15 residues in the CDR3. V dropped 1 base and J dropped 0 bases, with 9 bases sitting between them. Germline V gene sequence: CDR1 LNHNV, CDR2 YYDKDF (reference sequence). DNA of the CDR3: TGTGCCACCAGCAGAGTTCAGGGCCTGAACACTGAAGCTTTCTTT. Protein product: CATSRVQGLNTEAFF.

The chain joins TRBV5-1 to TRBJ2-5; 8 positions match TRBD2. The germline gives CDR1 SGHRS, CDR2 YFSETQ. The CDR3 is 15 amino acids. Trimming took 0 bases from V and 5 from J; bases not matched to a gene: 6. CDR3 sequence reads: CASSLVGTSPETQYF. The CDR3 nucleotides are TGCGCCAGCAGCTTGGTAGGGACTAGTCCGGAGACCCAGTACTTC. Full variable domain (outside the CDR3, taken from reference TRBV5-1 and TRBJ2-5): KAGVTQTPRYLIKTRGQQVTLSCSPISGHRSVSWYQQTPGQGLQFLFEYFSETQRNKGNFPGRFSGRQFSNSRSEMNVSTLELGDSALYLCASSLVGTSPETQYFGPGTRLLVL.

CDR3 loop: CASSQPPLAGRGETQYF. Written as DNA, the CDR3 is TGTGCCAGCAGCCAACCCCCACTAGCGGGGAGGGGAGAGACCCAGTACTTC. V and J are TRBV6-2 or TRBV6-3 and TRBJ2-5; 10 nucleotides line up with TRBD2. The germline V gene has CDR1 MNHEY and CDR2 SVGEGT. The ends lost 6 bases at V and 4 bases at J; junction bases unmatched: 14. This CDR3 comprises 17 residues.

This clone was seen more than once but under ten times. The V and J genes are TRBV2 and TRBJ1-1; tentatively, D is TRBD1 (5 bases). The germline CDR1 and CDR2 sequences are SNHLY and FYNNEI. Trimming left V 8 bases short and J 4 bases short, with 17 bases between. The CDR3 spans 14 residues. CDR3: CASGYVGGGTEAFF. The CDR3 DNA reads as TGTGCCAGCGGGTATGTGGGTGGGGGCACTGAAGCTTTCTTT.

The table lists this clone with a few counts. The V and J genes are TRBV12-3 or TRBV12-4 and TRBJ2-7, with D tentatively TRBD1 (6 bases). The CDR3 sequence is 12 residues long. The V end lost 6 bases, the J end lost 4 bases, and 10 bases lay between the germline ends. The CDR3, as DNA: TGTGCCAGCAGCCGGACAGAGTACGAGCAGTACTTC. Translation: CASSRTEYEQYF.

The CDR3 region has the DNA TGTGCCAGTAGTCTGACCGGGGGGTGGAGCACAGATACGCAGTATTTT. The encoded protein is CASSLTGGWSTDTQYF. The chain links TRBV19 to TRBJ2-3; 7 bases map to TRBD2. Germline V gives CDR1 LNHDA, CDR2 SQIVND (reference sequence). V shed 5 bases and J 0 bases; nucleotides not matched to a gene: 8. This CDR3 comprises 16 residues.

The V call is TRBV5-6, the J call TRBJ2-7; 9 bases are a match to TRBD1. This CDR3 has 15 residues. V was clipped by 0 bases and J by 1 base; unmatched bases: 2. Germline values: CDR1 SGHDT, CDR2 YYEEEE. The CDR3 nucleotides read TGTGCCAGCAGCTTGGCCGGACAGGGGTCCTACGAGCAGTACTTC. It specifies CASSLAGQGSYEQYF.

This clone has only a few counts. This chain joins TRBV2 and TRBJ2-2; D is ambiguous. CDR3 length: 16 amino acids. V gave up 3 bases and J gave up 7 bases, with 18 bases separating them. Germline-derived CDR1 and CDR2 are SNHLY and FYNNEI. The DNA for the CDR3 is TGTGCCAGCAGTGACGCTGTCAGGAGTAGGAACGGGGAGCTGTTTTTT. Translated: CASSDAVRSRNGELFF.

The CDR3 protein is CASSEERGYTEAFF. Here the CDR3 DNA reads TGTGCCAGCTCCGAAGAAAGGGGATACACTGAAGCTTTCTTT. The chain employs TRBV18 and TRBJ1-1, with a tentative D call TRBD1 (5 bases). Germline V CDR1 and CDR2: KGHSH, LQKENI. The CDR3 length is 14 residues. Trimming cost V 6 bases and J 3 bases, with 14 bases left between them.

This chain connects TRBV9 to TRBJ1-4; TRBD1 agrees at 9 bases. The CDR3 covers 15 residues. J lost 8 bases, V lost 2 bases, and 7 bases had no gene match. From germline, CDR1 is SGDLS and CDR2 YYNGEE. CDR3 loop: CASSVGTGSREKLFF. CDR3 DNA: TGTGCCAGCAGCGTCGGGACAGGGAGTAGGGAAAAACTGTTTTTT.

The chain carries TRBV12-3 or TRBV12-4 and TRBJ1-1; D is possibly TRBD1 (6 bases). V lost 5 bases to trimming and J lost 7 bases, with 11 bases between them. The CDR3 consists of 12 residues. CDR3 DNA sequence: TGTGCCAGCAGTCTGGCAGGGGTTGAAGCTTTCTTT. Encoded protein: CASSLAGVEAFF.

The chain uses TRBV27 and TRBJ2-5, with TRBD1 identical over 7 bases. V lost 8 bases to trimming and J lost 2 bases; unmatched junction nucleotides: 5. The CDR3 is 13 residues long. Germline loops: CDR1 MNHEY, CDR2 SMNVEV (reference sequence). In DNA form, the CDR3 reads TGTGCCAGCGGCCTGACAGGGCAAGAGACCCAGTACTTC. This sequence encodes CASGLTGQETQYF.

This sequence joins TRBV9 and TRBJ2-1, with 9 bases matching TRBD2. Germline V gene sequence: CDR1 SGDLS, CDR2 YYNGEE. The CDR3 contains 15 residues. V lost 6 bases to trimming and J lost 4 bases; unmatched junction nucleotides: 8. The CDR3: CASNVGGGDYNEQFF. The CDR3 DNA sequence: TGTGCCAGCAACGTCGGCGGGGGGGATTACAATGAGCAGTTCTTC.

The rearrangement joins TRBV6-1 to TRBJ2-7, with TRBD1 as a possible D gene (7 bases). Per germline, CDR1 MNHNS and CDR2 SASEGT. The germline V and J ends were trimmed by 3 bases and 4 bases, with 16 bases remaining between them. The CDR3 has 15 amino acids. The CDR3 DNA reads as TGTGCCAGCAGTGATGCGGGGACAGTCCCTTACGAGCAGTACTTC. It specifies CASSDAGTVPYEQYF.

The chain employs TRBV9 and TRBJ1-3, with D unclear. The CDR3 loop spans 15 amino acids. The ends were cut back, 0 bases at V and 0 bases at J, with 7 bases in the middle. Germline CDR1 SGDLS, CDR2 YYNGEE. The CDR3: CASSVGAFSGNTIYF. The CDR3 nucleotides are TGTGCCAGCAGCGTAGGTGCCTTCTCTGGAAACACCATATATTTT.

Here the CDR3 DNA reads TGTGCCAGCACAACTGGAGCGGGGGGCTCGGAGCAGTTCTTC. Amino acid sequence: CASTTGAGGSEQFF. The chain couples TRBV18 to TRBJ2-1; 9 bases align to TRBD2. The CDR3 sequence is 14 residues long. Germline assignment: CDR1 KGHSH and CDR2 LQKENI. Germline trimming cut 8 bases from V and 10 bases from J; bases unmatched to any gene: 12.

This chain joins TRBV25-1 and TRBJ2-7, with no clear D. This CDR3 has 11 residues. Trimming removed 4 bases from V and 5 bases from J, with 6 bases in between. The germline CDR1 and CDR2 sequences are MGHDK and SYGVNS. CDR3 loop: CASSGANEQYF. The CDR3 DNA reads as TGTGCCAGCAGTGGTGCAAACGAGCAGTACTTC.

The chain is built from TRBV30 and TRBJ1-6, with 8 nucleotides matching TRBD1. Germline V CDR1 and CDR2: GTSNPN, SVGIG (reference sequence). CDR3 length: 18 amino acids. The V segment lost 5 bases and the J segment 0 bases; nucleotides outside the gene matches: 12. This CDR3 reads CAWGRQGILSSYNSPLHF. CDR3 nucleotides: TGTGCCTGGGGCCGACAGGGGATCTTAAGCTCCTATAATTCACCCCTCCACTTT.

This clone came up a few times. In DNA form, the CDR3 reads TGTGCCAGCAGTCACGTGGATTACATGGGTCAGCCCCAGCATTTT. Its translation: CASSHVDYMGQPQHF. This chain connects TRBV28 to TRBJ1-5; D is unclear. This CDR3 is 15 amino acids long. Deletions cut 5 bases from V and 6 bases from J, with 17 bases between. Germline V gene data show CDR1 as MDHEN and CDR2 as SYDVKM.

DNA of the CDR3: TGTGCCAGCAGCTCCTTAGACTGGCGTAATGAAAAACTGTTTTTT. Translation gives CASSSLDWRNEKLFF. V is TRBV11-2 and J is TRBJ1-4; unclear D gene. V lost 4 bases and J lost 4, with 13 bases in between. There are 15 residues in the CDR3. Germline V gene lookup returns CDR1 SGHAT and CDR2 FQNNGV.

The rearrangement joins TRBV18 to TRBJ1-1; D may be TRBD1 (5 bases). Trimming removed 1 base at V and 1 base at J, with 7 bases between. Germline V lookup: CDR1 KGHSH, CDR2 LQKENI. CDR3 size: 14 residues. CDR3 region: CASSPQGWNTEAFF. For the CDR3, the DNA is TGTGCCAGCTCACCACAGGGGTGGAACACTGAAGCTTTCTTT.

This CDR3 reads CASRDFPALSEQYF. The DNA for the CDR3 is TGTGCCAGCCGGGATTTCCCCGCATTGAGCGAGCAGTACTTC. The V gene is TRBV19, the J gene TRBJ2-7; tentative D call: TRBD2 (5 bases). CDR1 is LNHDA, CDR2 SQIVND, per germline (reference sequence). V shed 9 bases and J shed 6 bases, with 21 bases lying between them. The CDR3 totals 14 residues. The variable domain in full, completed from reference TRBV19 and TRBJ2-7, reads DGGITQSPKYLFRKEGQNVTLSCEQNLNHDAMYWYRQDPGQGLRLIYYSQIVNDFQKGDIAEGYSVSREKKESFPLTVTSAQKNPTAFYLCASRDFPALSEQYFGPGTRLTVT.

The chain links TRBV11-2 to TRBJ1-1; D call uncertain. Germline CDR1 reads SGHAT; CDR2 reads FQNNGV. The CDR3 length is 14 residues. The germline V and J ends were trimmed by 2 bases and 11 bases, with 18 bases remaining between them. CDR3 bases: TGTGCCAGCAGCTTAACCTTACAAGGAGGACGGGCTTTCTTT. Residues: CASSLTLQGGRAFF. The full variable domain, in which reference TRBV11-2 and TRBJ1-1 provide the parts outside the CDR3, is EAGVAQSPRYKIIEKRQSVAFWCNPISGHATLYWYQQILGQGPKLLIQFQNNGVVDDSQLPKDRFSAERLKGVDSTLKIQPAKLEDSAVYLCASSLTLQGGRAFFGQGTRLTVV.